The present T cell receptor beta chain was sequenced within a study of shared clonotypes between healthy human individuals. Study conclusions and caveats: Sample collection involved blood only; tissue repertoires are likely different.

V shed 6 bases, J shed 15 bases, and the junction held 10 bases outside the gene matches. Germline CDR1 and CDR2: SQVTM and ANQGSEA. CDR3 length equals 12 residues. CD4+ cells were split into CD45RA+ naive and CD45RA-negative memory subsets. A note on this clone: The antigen remains undetermined.

The data were produced by immunoSEQ multiplex PCR, yet TCRdb's version contains in-frame clones alone and is incomplete. This sample carries roughly 1,100,000 clones, around 74% of them seen once, and the ten largest clones take 1.4% to 1.5%. Sequences were obtained from memory CD4+ T cells sorted from blood. As to subset: CD45RA-negative fraction. The chain links TRBV29-1 to TRBJ2-4, with 11 bases identical to TRBD1. The source of this sequence is a man aged 18 to 30 in good health. The CDR3 DNA follows: TGCAGCGTCGCCACGGGACAGGGGGTCCCGTACTTC. Translating gives CSVATGQGVPYF.